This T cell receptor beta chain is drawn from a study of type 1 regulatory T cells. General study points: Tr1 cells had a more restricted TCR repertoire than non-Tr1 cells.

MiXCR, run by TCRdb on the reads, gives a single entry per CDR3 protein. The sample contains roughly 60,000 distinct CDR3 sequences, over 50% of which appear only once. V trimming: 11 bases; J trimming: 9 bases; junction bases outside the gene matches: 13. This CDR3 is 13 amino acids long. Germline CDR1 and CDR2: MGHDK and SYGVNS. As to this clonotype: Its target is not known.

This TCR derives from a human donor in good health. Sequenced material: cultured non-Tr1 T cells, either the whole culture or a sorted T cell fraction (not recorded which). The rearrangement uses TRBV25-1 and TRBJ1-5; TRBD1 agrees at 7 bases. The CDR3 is CASSEQGSAPQHF. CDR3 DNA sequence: TGTGCCTCCAGCGAACAGGGGTCCGCGCCCCAGCATTTT. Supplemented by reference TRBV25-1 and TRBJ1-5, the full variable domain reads EADIYQTPRYLVIGTGKKITLECSQTMGHDKMYWYQQDPGMELHLIHYSYGVNSTEKGDLSSESTVSRIRTEHFPLTLESARPSHTSQYLCASSEQGSAPQHFGDGTRLSIL.